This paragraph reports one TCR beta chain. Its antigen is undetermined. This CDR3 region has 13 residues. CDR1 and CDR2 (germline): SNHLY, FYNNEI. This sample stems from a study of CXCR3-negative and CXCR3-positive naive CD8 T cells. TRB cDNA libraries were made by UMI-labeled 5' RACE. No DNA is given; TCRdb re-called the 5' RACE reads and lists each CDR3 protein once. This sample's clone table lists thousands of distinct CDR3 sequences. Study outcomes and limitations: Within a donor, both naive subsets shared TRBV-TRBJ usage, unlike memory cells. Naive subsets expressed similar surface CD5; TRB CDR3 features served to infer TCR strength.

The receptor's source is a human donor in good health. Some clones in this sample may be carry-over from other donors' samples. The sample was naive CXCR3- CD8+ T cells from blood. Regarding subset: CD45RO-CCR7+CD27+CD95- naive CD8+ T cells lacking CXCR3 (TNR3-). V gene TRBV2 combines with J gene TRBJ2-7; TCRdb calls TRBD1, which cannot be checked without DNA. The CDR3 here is CASNPGESYEQYF.